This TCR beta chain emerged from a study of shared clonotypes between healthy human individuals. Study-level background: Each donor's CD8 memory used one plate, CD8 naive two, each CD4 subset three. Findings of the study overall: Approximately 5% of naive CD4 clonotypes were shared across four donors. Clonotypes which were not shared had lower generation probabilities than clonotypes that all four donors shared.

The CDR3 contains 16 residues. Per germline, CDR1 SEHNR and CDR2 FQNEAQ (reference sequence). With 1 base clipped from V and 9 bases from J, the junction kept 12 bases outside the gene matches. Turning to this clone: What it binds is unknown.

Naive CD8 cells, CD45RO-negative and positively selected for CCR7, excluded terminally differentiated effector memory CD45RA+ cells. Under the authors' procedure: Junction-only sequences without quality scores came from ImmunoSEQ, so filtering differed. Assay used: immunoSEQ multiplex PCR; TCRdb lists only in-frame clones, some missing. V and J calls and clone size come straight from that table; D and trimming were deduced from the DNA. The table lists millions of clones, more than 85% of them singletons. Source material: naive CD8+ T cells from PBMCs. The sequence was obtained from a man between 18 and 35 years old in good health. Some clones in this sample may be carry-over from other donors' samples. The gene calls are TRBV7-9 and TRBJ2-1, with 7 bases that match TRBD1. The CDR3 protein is CASSLGWDSPPSEQFF. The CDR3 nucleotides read TGTGCCAGCAGCTTAGGGTGGGACAGCCCGCCGAGTGAGCAGTTCTTC. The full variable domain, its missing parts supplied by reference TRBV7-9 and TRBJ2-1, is DTGVSQNPRHKITKRGQNVTFRCDPISEHNRLYWYRQTLGQGPEFLTYFQNEAQLEKSRLLSDRFSAERPKGSFSTLEIQRTEQGDSAMYLCASSLGWDSPPSEQFFGPGTRLTVL.